These T cell receptor beta chains were read from a single sample in a study of blood T cell repertoires in COVID-19. Clones were sequenced by immunoSEQ multiplex PCR, and TCRdb holds only the in-frame ones, with some missing. The sample includes 60,000 to 80,000 clones, around 85% of them seen just once. Sequences were obtained from peripheral blood. The receptors stem from a man between 45 and 60 years old with acute or convalescent COVID-19. Both conserved end residues are part of each CDR3. The order of the fields is CDR3 length, J gene, V gene, clone size, D gene, CDR3 protein, CDR3 DNA. A D gene is named only where the DNA matches it firmly. Only part of the rows carry a size: once, few, many, or a class if the clone is expanded.

18 TRBJ1-5 TRBV7-2 . . CASSSGRTESWSNQPQHF TGTGCCAGCAGCTCTGGTCGGACAGAAAGCTGGAGCAATCAGCCCCAGCATTTT
16 TRBJ2-7 TRBV2 . TRBD1 CASRDNSLTGQDEQYF TGTGCCAGCAGAGACAACTCTCTGACAGGGCAGGACGAGCAGTACTTC
14 TRBJ2-3 TRBV24-1 . TRBD1 CATSGGQVTDTQYF TGTGCCACCAGTGGGGGACAGGTCACAGATACGCAGTATTTT
13 TRBJ2-5 TRBV14 . . CASSWTVQETQYF TGTGCCAGCAGCTGGACAGTCCAAGAGACCCAGTACTTC
15 TRBJ1-5 TRBV11-2 few TRBD1 CASSRTGGDNQPQHF TGTGCCAGCAGCCGGACAGGGGGCGACAATCAGCCCCAGCATTTT
15 TRBJ1-3 TRBV10-3 . . CAISDNLWSGNTIYF TGTGCCATCAGTGATAACCTATGGTCTGGAAACACCATATATTTT
13 TRBJ2-5 TRBV20-1 . . CSASPGLKETQYF TGCAGTGCTAGTCCGGGTTTGAAAGAGACCCAGTACTTC
16 TRBJ2-3 TRBV9 . TRBD2 CASSVDLLAGTDTQYF TGTGCCAGCAGCGTAGACCTACTAGCGGGCACAGATACGCAGTATTTT
17 TRBJ2-6 TRBV5-1 . . CASSLGQTNSGANVLTF TGCGCCAGCAGCTTGGGACAGACGAACTCTGGGGCCAACGTCCTGACTTTC
12 TRBJ2-3 TRBV7-9 . TRBD2 CASSGLADTQYF TGTGCCAGCAGCGGACTAGCAGATACGCAGTATTTT
14 TRBJ2-5 TRBV19 . TRBD2 CASSGSGGQETQYF TGTGCCAGTAGTGGTAGCGGGGGCCAAGAGACCCAGTACTTC
17 TRBJ1-2 TRBV6-1 . TRBD1 CASSEAGTGVKNYGYTF TGTGCCAGCAGTGAAGCCGGGACAGGGGTTAAAAACTATGGCTACACCTTC
13 TRBJ2-5 TRBV7-9 . TRBD2 CASSLALAGTQYF TGTGCCAGCAGCTTAGCTCTAGCGGGGACCCAGTACTTC
15 TRBJ2-3 TRBV3-1/TRBV3-2 . TRBD1 CASSWTGGRTDTQYF TGTGCCAGCAGTTGGACAGGGGGCCGCACAGATACGCAGTATTTT
12 TRBJ1-2 TRBV13 . . CASSLRGYGYTF TGTGCCAGCAGCTTAAGGGGCTATGGCTACACCTTC
14 TRBJ1-2 TRBV18 . . CASSPEQAIGGYTF TGTGCCAGCTCACCAGAACAGGCCATCGGTGGCTACACCTTC
15 TRBJ2-3 TRBV5-8 . . CASLQGLTFTDTQYF TGTGCCAGCCTACAGGGCCTTACCTTCACAGATACGCAGTATTTT
16 TRBJ2-7 TRBV5-4 . TRBD2 CASSIKRGGLIYEQYF TGTGCCAGCAGCATAAAGCGGGGGGGATTAATATACGAGCAGTACTTC
14 TRBJ2-3 TRBV27 once . CASSVTSEKDTQYF TGTGCCAGCAGTGTGACATCTGAAAAAGATACGCAGTATTTT
13 TRBJ2-5 TRBV5-4 . . CASSPDSQETQYF TGTGCCAGCAGCCCCGACAGTCAAGAGACCCAGTACTTC
19 TRBJ1-4 TRBV2 . . CASLDIGGVDSSTNEKLFF TGTGCCAGCCTAGACATCGGGGGGGTTGATAGTTCCACTAATGAAAAACTGTTTTTT
19 TRBJ2-1 TRBV5-1 . TRBD2 CASSLSGLAGESSYNEQFF TGCGCCAGCAGCTTGTCGGGACTAGCGGGGGAGAGCTCCTACAATGAGCAGTTCTTC
17 TRBJ2-5 TRBV10-3 once TRBD2 CAISPGTSGGTLETQYF TGTGCCATCAGCCCCGGGACTAGCGGGGGGACGCTGGAGACCCAGTACTTC